A selection of T cell receptor beta chains follows, all from one sample in a study of shared clonotypes between healthy human individuals. Profiling relied on immunoSEQ multiplex PCR, and the TCRdb table lists in-frame clones only, not all of them. Of 800,000 or so clones detected, approximately 97% appear once; the ten largest clones hold less than 0.25%. Input material: naive CD8+ T cells sorted from blood. These receptors came from a man aged 30-40 years in good health. Both conserved end residues are part of each CDR3. The D gene is left open where the match is weak. Part of the rows lack a size; the others show once, few, many or a class for expanded clones.

CDR3: CSAETGQGVAYEQYF; DNA: TGCAGCGCTGAAACCGGACAGGGAGTCGCCTACGAGCAGTACTTC; D: TRBD1; J: TRBJ2-7; size: -; length: 15; V: TRBV29-1
CDR3: CASSPGTVSNQPQHF; DNA: TGTGCCAGCAGTCCTGGGACAGTGAGCAATCAGCCCCAGCATTTT; D: TRBD1; J: TRBJ1-5; size: -; length: 15; V: TRBV2
CDR3: CASSLNPNELSSYEQYF; DNA: TGTGCCAGCAGCTTGAACCCTAACGAGCTAAGCTCCTACGAGCAGTACTTC; D: -; J: TRBJ2-7; size: -; length: 17; V: TRBV5-6
CDR3: CASSQDLASYNEQFF; DNA: TGTGCCAGCAGCCAAGATCTAGCCTCCTACAATGAGCAGTTCTTC; D: -; J: TRBJ2-1; size: -; length: 15; V: TRBV14
CDR3: CASSLVAGAGTGELFF; DNA: TGTGCCAGCAGCTTAGTAGCAGGAGCGGGGACCGGGGAGCTGTTTTTT; D: TRBD2; J: TRBJ2-2; size: -; length: 16; V: TRBV7-6
CDR3: CASSPDPGGDPEAFF; DNA: TGCGCCAGCAGCCCCGACCCCGGGGGGGATCCTGAAGCTTTCTTT; D: -; J: TRBJ1-1; size: -; length: 15; V: TRBV4-3
CDR3: CATSRDRNRAGNTIYF; DNA: TGTGCCACCAGCAGAGATCGGAACAGAGCTGGAAACACCATATATTTT; D: -; J: TRBJ1-3; size: -; length: 16; V: TRBV15
CDR3: CASSLIQETQYF; DNA: TGTGCCAGCAGCTTAATCCAAGAGACCCAGTACTTC; D: -; J: TRBJ2-5; size: -; length: 12; V: TRBV7-8
CDR3: CASSSGTGNSYTGELFF; DNA: TGTGCCAGCAGCTCGGGGACAGGGAATAGTTACACCGGGGAGCTGTTTTTT; D: TRBD1; J: TRBJ2-2; size: -; length: 17; V: TRBV7-9
CDR3: CAAGQYTGELFF; DNA: TGTGCCGCCGGACAGTACACCGGGGAGCTGTTTTTT; D: -; J: TRBJ2-2; size: -; length: 12; V: TRBV11-2
CDR3: CASTRISAVNEKLFF; DNA: TGTGCCAGTACCCGGATTTCGGCGGTAAATGAAAAACTGTTTTTT; D: -; J: TRBJ1-4; size: -; length: 15; V: TRBV19
CDR3: CASSSRANPLPGANVLTF; DNA: TGTGCCAGTAGTAGCAGGGCAAACCCCCTACCTGGGGCCAACGTCCTGACTTTC; D: -; J: TRBJ2-6; size: -; length: 18; V: TRBV19
CDR3: CASSPLWGRDEKLFF; DNA: TGTGCCAGTAGTCCCCTCTGGGGGCGCGATGAAAAACTGTTTTTT; D: -; J: TRBJ1-4; size: -; length: 15; V: TRBV19
CDR3: CASSLHGIYGYTF; DNA: TGTGCCAGCAGCTTACACGGGATCTATGGCTACACCTTC; D: -; J: TRBJ1-2; size: -; length: 13; V: TRBV7-2
CDR3: CASSSGTGTFF; DNA: TGTGCCAGCAGCTCCGGGACAGGGACTTTCTTT; D: TRBD1; J: TRBJ1-1; size: -; length: 11; V: TRBV11-3
CDR3: CASSQNRGSGSSYEQYF; DNA: TGCGCCAGCAGCCAAAATCGAGGTAGCGGGAGTAGCTACGAGCAGTACTTC; D: TRBD2; J: TRBJ2-7; size: -; length: 17; V: TRBV4-1
CDR3: CASSRLAGAETQYF; DNA: TGTGCCAGCAGTCGACTAGCGGGAGCTGAGACCCAGTACTTC; D: TRBD2; J: TRBJ2-5; size: -; length: 14; V: TRBV6-5
CDR3: CASSAWGYQAGGYTF; DNA: TGTGCCAGTAGCGCGTGGGGATATCAGGCGGGAGGCTACACCTTC; D: -; J: TRBJ1-2; size: once; length: 15; V: TRBV19
CDR3: CASRGTSGSYNEQFF; DNA: TGTGCCAGCAGGGGGACTAGCGGCTCCTACAATGAGCAGTTCTTC; D: TRBD2; J: TRBJ2-1; size: -; length: 15; V: TRBV2
CDR3: CASSLNADTQYF; DNA: TGTGCCAGCAGCTTAAATGCAGATACGCAGTATTTT; D: -; J: TRBJ2-3; size: -; length: 12; V: TRBV13
CDR3: CASTPSSNQPQHF; DNA: TGCGCCAGCACGCCGAGTAGCAATCAGCCCCAGCATTTT; D: -; J: TRBJ1-5; size: -; length: 13; V: TRBV10-2
CDR3: CASSQDFRGGYYEQYF; DNA: TGCGCCAGCAGCCAGGACTTTCGAGGGGGCTACTACGAGCAGTACTTC; D: TRBD1; J: TRBJ2-7; size: once; length: 16; V: TRBV4-1
CDR3: CASSQATGYTDTQYF; DNA: TGTGCCAGCAGTCAAGCGACCGGGTACACAGATACGCAGTATTTT; D: -; J: TRBJ2-3; size: -; length: 15; V: TRBV2
CDR3: CSGNIGGTDTQYF; DNA: TGCAGCGGGAATATCGGGGGCACAGATACGCAGTATTTT; D: -; J: TRBJ2-3; size: once; length: 13; V: TRBV29-1
CDR3: CAISLKEMNTEAFF; DNA: TGTGCCATCTCGCTTAAGGAGATGAACACTGAAGCTTTCTTT; D: -; J: TRBJ1-1; size: -; length: 14; V: TRBV10-3
CDR3: CASSLEPWVEQYF; DNA: TGCGCCAGCAGCCTGGAGCCTTGGGTCGAGCAGTACTTC; D: -; J: TRBJ2-7; size: -; length: 13; V: TRBV5-1
CDR3: CASSQDRSGRHSYNEQFF; DNA: TGTGCCAGCAGCCAAGATCGAAGCGGGAGACATTCCTACAATGAGCAGTTCTTC; D: TRBD2; J: TRBJ2-1; size: -; length: 18; V: TRBV14
CDR3: CASSEVRQGEYGTEAFF; DNA: TGTGCCAGCAGCGAAGTCCGACAGGGGGAATATGGCACTGAAGCTTTCTTT; D: TRBD1; J: TRBJ1-1; size: -; length: 17; V: TRBV2
CDR3: CASTGNNNEQFF; DNA: TGTGCCAGTACCGGGAACAACAATGAGCAGTTCTTC; D: -; J: TRBJ2-1; size: once; length: 12; V: TRBV19
CDR3: CATTNPETALSDGELFF; DNA: TGTGCCACCACAAACCCAGAGACGGCCCTGTCGGACGGGGAGCTGTTTTTT; D: -; J: TRBJ2-2; size: -; length: 17; V: TRBV28
CDR3: CASSPALTDTQYF; DNA: TGTGCCAGCAGCCCCGCACTGACAGATACGCAGTATTTT; D: -; J: TRBJ2-3; size: -; length: 13; V: TRBV7-6
CDR3: CASGLFLQGSYNEQFF; DNA: TGTGCTAGTGGTTTGTTCCTGCAGGGCTCCTACAATGAGCAGTTCTTC; D: -; J: TRBJ2-1; size: -; length: 16; V: TRBV12-5